A single sample gave rise to the 27 T cell receptor beta chains below, sequenced in a study of shared clonotypes between healthy human individuals. This table comes from immunoSEQ multiplex PCR, and its TCRdb copy is limited to in-frame clones, with some not included. The sample consists of around 340,000 clones, 70% to 75% of them appearing once. The specimen sequenced was memory CD4+ T cells sorted from blood. The subset is: CD45RA-negative fraction. These receptors were taken from a man between 25 and 39 years old in good health.

The chain employs TRBV4-3 and TRBJ1-5, with no clear D. Germline values: CDR1 LGHNA, CDR2 YSLEER. V lost 0 bases to trimming and J lost 0 bases, with 24 bases between them. CDR3 size: 21 residues. The CDR3: CASSQDALQKLRPYSNQPQHF. The CDR3 DNA follows: TGCGCCAGCAGCCAAGACGCTCTCCAGAAATTAAGACCTTATAGCAATCAGCCCCAGCATTTT.

The chain couples TRBV5-1 to TRBJ2-3; D call uncertain. The ends were cut back, 1 base at V and 3 bases at J, with 9 bases in the middle. Germline V gene lookup returns CDR1 SGHRS and CDR2 YFSETQ. The CDR3 covers 14 residues. CDR3 loop: CASSLPGVTDTQYF. CDR3 nucleotide sequence: TGCGCCAGCAGCTTGCCAGGTGTAACAGATACGCAGTATTTT.

This clone was seen repeatedly, ten times or more. This CDR3 is also generated by other DNA sequences in the sample. The chain employs TRBV5-1 and TRBJ2-5; D is perhaps TRBD2 (5 bases). The V end was cut by 0 bases, the J end by 0 bases, with 9 bases between. This CDR3 contains 15 residues. The V gene's germline CDR1 is SGHRS and CDR2 YFSETQ. The CDR3 coding sequence is TGCGCCAGCAGCTTGGTCCCGGGAAACCAAGAGACCCAGTACTTC. Protein: CASSLVPGNQETQYF.

For this clone: This may be a read error: a much more frequent sequence differs by one nucleotide. The genes are TRBV7-3 and TRBJ2-7; D remains unclear. CDR1 and CDR2 (germline): SGHTA, FQGTGA. There are 13 residues in the CDR3. Trimming left V 2 bases short and J 0 bases short, with 5 bases between. The CDR3 loop reads CASSLATSYEQYF. Here the CDR3 DNA reads TGTGCCAGCAGCTTAGCCACCTCCTACGAGCAGTACTTC. Complete variable domain (other parts from reference TRBV7-3 and TRBJ2-7): GAGVSQTPSNKVTEKGKYVELRCDPISGHTALYWYRQSLGQGPEFLIYFQGTGAADDSGLPNDRFFAVRPEGSVSTLKIQRTERGDSAVYLCASSLATSYEQYFGPGTRLTVT.

This clone was counted a few times. This rearrangement joins TRBV29-1 to TRBJ2-6; the D gene is possibly TRBD2 (6 bases). Trimming removed 4 bases at V and 0 bases at J, with 19 bases between. Germline CDR1 is SQVTM and CDR2 is ANQGSEA. The CDR3 runs 18 residues. CDR3 sequence: CSVAGEVRSFSGANVLTF. Here the CDR3 DNA reads TGCAGCGTTGCGGGGGAGGTCAGGAGCTTCTCTGGGGCCAACGTCCTGACTTTC.

The chain's CDR3 is CASSPPQPQHF. The DNA for the CDR3 is TGCGCCAGCAGCCCCCCCCAGCCCCAGCATTTT. The chain uses TRBV5-1 and TRBJ1-5; D is unclear. The CDR3 contains 11 residues. V lost 4 bases and J 7 bases, leaving 6 bases between the germline ends. Per the germline V gene, CDR1 is SGHRS and CDR2 is YFSETQ.

The CDR3 DNA follows: TGTGCCAGCAGCCAGCAGTCCTCTGGAAACACCATATATTTT. Residues: CASSQQSSGNTIYF. The rearrangement uses TRBV7-2 and TRBJ1-3; D gene unclear. Germline CDR1 reads SGHTA; CDR2 reads FQGNSA. The germline V and J ends were trimmed by 5 bases and 0 bases, with 8 bases remaining between them. The CDR3 extends over 14 amino acids. The variable domain in full, completed from reference TRBV7-2 and TRBJ1-3, reads GAGVSQSPSNKVTEKGKDVELRCDPISGHTALYWYRQSLGQGLEFLIYFQGNSAPDKSGLPSDRFSAERTGGSVSTLTIQRTQQEDSAVYLCASSQQSSGNTIYFGEGSWLTVV.

The V gene is TRBV5-8, the J gene TRBJ1-5; D gene unclear. The germline V gene has CDR1 SGHTS and CDR2 YDEGEE. V lost 1 base, J lost 4 bases, and 12 bases lay in between. The CDR3 sequence is 15 residues long. CDR3 sequence: CASSLSIRVNQPQHF. In nucleotides, the CDR3 is TGTGCCAGCAGCTTGTCCATTCGGGTTAATCAGCCCCAGCATTTT.

The table lists this clone with a count of one. The chain combines TRBV4-1 with TRBJ2-7; either TRBD1 or TRBD2 may fit D (5 bases each). V lost 4 bases and J 1 base, leaving 20 bases between the germline ends. In germline, CDR1 is MGHRA, CDR2 YSYEKL. The CDR3 runs to 17 residues. CDR3 nucleotide sequence: TGCGCCAGCAGCCCTAGTTTCGGGACCACCAATTCCTACGAGCAGTACTTC. Translating it yields CASSPSFGTTNSYEQYF.

The V call is TRBV11-3, the J call TRBJ1-1; D is perhaps TRBD1 (6 bases). In germline, CDR1 is SGHNT, CDR2 YENEEA. This CDR3 region has 15 residues. V was cut by 3 bases and J by 6 bases, with 17 bases left in between. CDR3 DNA sequence: TGTGCCAGCAGCTTCCCGACAGGCGTGGGGGCTGAAGCTTTCTTT. This encodes CASSFPTGVGAEAFF.

The rearrangement joins TRBV7-9 to TRBJ2-1; unclear D gene. CDR3 length equals 16 residues. Per the germline V gene, CDR1 is SEHNR and CDR2 is FQNEAQ (reference sequence). V dropped 2 bases and J dropped 5 bases, with 16 bases sitting between them. The CDR3 is CASSLSMSLLHNEQFF. CDR3 nucleotides: TGTGCCAGCAGCTTAAGTATGTCCCTCTTACACAATGAGCAGTTCTTC.

This clone was observed a single time. V and J are TRBV29-1 and TRBJ1-1; D might be TRBD1 (6 bases). CDR1 is SQVTM and CDR2 is ANQGSEA in the germline V gene. The CDR3 consists of 12 residues. The V end lost 4 bases, the J end lost 4 bases, and 10 bases lay between the germline ends. The CDR3 nucleotides are TGCAGCGTTGTCTGGGGGGCCACTGAAGCTTTCTTT. Protein sequence: CSVVWGATEAFF.

The rearrangement joins TRBV5-1 to TRBJ2-5, with TRBD2 matching 14 bases. V lost 4 bases to trimming and J lost 4 bases; unmatched junction nucleotides: 6. The CDR3 contains 16 residues. Germline V gene sequence: CDR1 SGHRS, CDR2 YFSETQ. CDR3 region: CASSTIGTSGRETQYF. The CDR3 region has the DNA TGCGCCAGCAGCACCATAGGGACTAGCGGGAGAGAGACCCAGTACTTC. The full variable domain, with the rest looked up from reference TRBV5-1 and TRBJ2-5, is KAGVTQTPRYLIKTRGQQVTLSCSPISGHRSVSWYQQTPGQGLQFLFEYFSETQRNKGNFPGRFSGRQFSNSRSEMNVSTLELGDSALYLCASSTIGTSGRETQYFGPGTRLLVL.

The chain has TRBV5-6 and TRBJ1-2; 7 nucleotides line up with TRBD1. The CDR3 contains 17 residues. J lost 2 bases, V lost 1 base, and 11 bases had no gene match. The germline gives CDR1 SGHDT, CDR2 YYEEEE. The DNA for the CDR3 is TGTGCCAGCAGCTTGTATGGGACAGTCGTTTTGAACTATGGCTACACCTTC. Residues: CASSLYGTVVLNYGYTF.

This clone occurred a few times. The chain combines TRBV7-9 with TRBJ2-5; D possibly corresponds to TRBD1 (6 bases). Looked up from germline, CDR1 is SEHNR and CDR2 is FQNEAQ (reference sequence). This CDR3 has 15 amino acids. V shed 5 bases and J shed 2 bases, with 15 bases lying between them. CDR3 region: CASSPIGQPQETQYF. The CDR3 region has the DNA TGTGCCAGCAGCCCGATTGGACAGCCTCAAGAGACCCAGTACTTC. Full variable domain (remainder filled in from reference TRBV7-9 and TRBJ2-5): DTGVSQNPRHKITKRGQNVTFRCDPISEHNRLYWYRQTLGQGPEFLTYFQNEAQLEKSRLLSDRFSAERPKGSFSTLEIQRTEQGDSAMYLCASSPIGQPQETQYFGPGTRLLVL.

This clone was detected only once. The chain couples TRBV10-3 to TRBJ2-3, with 11 bases that match TRBD1. CDR3 length equals 14 residues. Germline-derived CDR1 and CDR2 are ENHRY and SYGVKD. V lost 8 bases to trimming and J lost 0 bases; unmatched junction nucleotides: 1. In nucleotides, the CDR3 is TGTGCCATCGGACAGGGGGCTAGCACAGATACGCAGTATTTT. This encodes CAIGQGASTDTQYF.

The chain has TRBV6-4 and TRBJ2-2; D is undetermined. This CDR3 is built from 13 residues. Germline V gene data show CDR1 as MRHNA and CDR2 as SNTAGT. V lost 3 bases to trimming and J lost 6 bases, with 8 bases between them. The CDR3 bases are TGTGCCAGCAGTGAGGACCGCGCCGGGGAGCTGTTTTTT. Its protein product is CASSEDRAGELFF.

This rearrangement joins TRBV5-1 to TRBJ2-4; 7 nucleotides agree with TRBD2. The CDR3 loop spans 14 amino acids. The trim removed 0 bases at V and 8 bases at J, leaving 5 bases unmatched. Germline assignment: CDR1 SGHRS and CDR2 YFSETQ. CDR3 coding DNA: TGCGCCAGCAGCTTGGGACGGGGAGGGGACATTCAGTACTTC. Protein: CASSLGRGGDIQYF.

This sequence joins TRBV28 and TRBJ2-1; 10 bases are shared with TRBD2. CDR3 size: 15 residues. Germline values: CDR1 MDHEN, CDR2 SYDVKM. Unmatched junction bases numbered 10, after V lost 7 bases and J lost 7 bases. The CDR3 is CASTLLAGAANEQFF. In nucleotides, the CDR3 is TGTGCCAGCACCCTCCTAGCGGGAGCTGCTAATGAGCAGTTCTTC.

This clone was observed at least ten times. The gene calls are TRBV13 and TRBJ2-1, with 9 bases matching TRBD1. The CDR3 is 14 residues long. Germline V CDR1 and CDR2: PRHDT, FYEKMQ (reference sequence). After removal of 5 bases from V and 13 bases from J, the junction contained 12 bases not matched to a gene. The CDR3 region is CASSVTGGVVKQFF. CDR3 DNA sequence: TGTGCCAGCAGCGTTACAGGGGGCGTTGTAAAACAGTTCTTC.

In this sample, this clone turned up a few times. V usage is TRBV2 and J usage is TRBJ1-5; weak D call: TRBD1 (5 bases). This CDR3 comprises 12 residues. CDR1 SNHLY and CDR2 FYNNEI come from the germline V gene. V was trimmed by 3 bases and J by 6 bases, leaving 6 bases between them. For the CDR3, the DNA is TGTGCCAGCAGTGAGGGGCTTCAGCCCCAGCATTTT. Translation gives CASSEGLQPQHF. The entire variable domain, with the rest obtained from reference TRBV2 and TRBJ1-5, is as follows: EPEVTQTPSHQVTQMGQEVILRCVPISNHLYFYWYRQILGQKVEFLVSFYNNEISEKSEIFDDQFSVERPDGSNFTLKIRSTKLEDSAMYFCASSEGLQPQHFGDGTRLSIL.

The V call is TRBV27, the J call TRBJ1-5, with D unclear. CDR1 and CDR2 (germline): MNHEY, SMNVEV (reference sequence). V was cut by 5 bases and J by 1 base, with 15 bases left in between. This CDR3 comprises 16 residues. CDR3 bases: TGTGCCAGCAGTCCGACGGAGGTGACAAGCAATCAGCCCCAGCATTTT. Its translation: CASSPTEVTSNQPQHF.

In this sample, this clone turned up a few times. V and J are TRBV27 and TRBJ2-1, with 14 bases identical to TRBD2. V was clipped by 2 bases and J by 4 bases; unmatched bases: 1. CDR3 length: 16 amino acids. Germline V gene data show CDR1 as MNHEY and CDR2 as SMNVEV (reference sequence). The CDR3 region has the DNA TGTGCCAGCAGTTTACGACTAGCGGGAGGGTACAATGAGCAGTTCTTC. Its translation: CASSLRLAGGYNEQFF.

In the case of this clone: In the same sample, other DNA sequences code for this CDR3. The rearrangement links TRBV19 to TRBJ1-1; D gene ambiguous. Trimming took off 4 bases at V and 1 base at J, with 4 bases between the two ends. Germline V gene lookup returns CDR1 LNHDA and CDR2 SQIVND (reference sequence). CDR3 length equals 12 residues. The CDR3 protein is CASSTRNTEAFF. DNA for the CDR3: TGTGCCAGTAGTACAAGGAACACTGAAGCTTTCTTT.

The rearrangement joins TRBV18 to TRBJ1-1, with D possibly matching TRBD1 (6 bases). The CDR3 covers 15 residues. Deletions cut 0 bases from V and 2 bases from J, with 10 bases between. CDR1 KGHSH and CDR2 LQKENI come from the germline V gene. Here the CDR3 reads CASSPPGTPNTEAFF. For the CDR3, the DNA is TGTGCCAGCTCACCACCGGGGACACCAAACACTGAAGCTTTCTTT.

This clone occurred once. The rearrangement joins TRBV7-9 to TRBJ2-2; 8 positions match TRBD2. Germline CDR1 is SEHNR and CDR2 is FQNEAQ (reference sequence). This CDR3 region has 15 residues. The V gene end was trimmed by 3 bases and the J gene end by 6 bases; junction bases not matched to a gene: 6. The CDR3 DNA reads as TGTGCCAGCAGCTTGCGTGGCGGGAGGTCCGGGGAGCTGTTTTTT. Translating it yields CASSLRGGRSGELFF.

This clone was seen repeatedly, ten times or more. This chain uses TRBV2 with TRBJ1-3; D remains unclear. The CDR3 is 14 amino acids. V shed 9 bases and J shed 0 bases, with 12 bases lying between them. Per germline, CDR1 SNHLY and CDR2 FYNNEI. CDR3 nucleotide sequence: TGTGCCAGTAATCGAGTAAGCTCTGGAAACACCATATATTTT. Protein product: CASNRVSSGNTIYF.